This entry concerns a single TCR beta chain. Looked up from germline, CDR1 is SGHTA and CDR2 is FQGNSA. The V segment lost 5 bases and the J segment 3 bases; nucleotides outside the gene matches: 4. CDR3 length: 14 residues. This entry comes from a study of blood T cell repertoires in COVID-19. Clones were read by immunoSEQ multiplex PCR, and TCRdb kept only the in-frame ones, dropping some. Altogether 220,000 or so clones are present, 84% being singletons, with the ten largest covering approximately 5.1%. Material: peripheral blood. This receptor was taken from a woman in her sixties who had recovered from COVID-19. The rearrangement uses TRBV7-2 and TRBJ1-2; 9 bases map to TRBD1. The CDR3 coding sequence is TGTGCCAGCAGCCCGACAGGGGGAGACTATGGCTACACCTTC. Encoded protein: CASSPTGGDYGYTF.